The entry that follows covers one T cell receptor (beta chain) sequence. These data originate in a study of blood T cell repertoires in COVID-19. Study context: Sources were T cells, B-cell-depleted T cells, or PBMCs; the material itself was cDNA or gDNA.

Germline V lookup: CDR1 LNHDA, CDR2 SQIVND (reference sequence). V lost 3 bases, J lost 7 bases, and 15 bases lay in between. The CDR3 runs 14 residues. Under the authors' procedure: Scientists estimated how many nucleated cells there were by amplifying reference gene primers. The method was immunoSEQ multiplex PCR; TCRdb's version includes in-frame clones alone and lacks a portion of them. V, J and clone size were drawn from that table, and D and trimming were deduced from the DNA. The sample has about 170,000 clones; just under 85% are singletons. The chain has TRBV19 and TRBJ1-2; D not resolved. Material: peripheral blood. The clonotype was recovered from a woman older than 75 with COVID-19, enrolled during active disease. The CDR3 spells CASSIPTPVGGYTF. In DNA, the CDR3 is TGTGCCAGTAGTATTCCGACACCTGTGGGTGGCTACACCTTC.